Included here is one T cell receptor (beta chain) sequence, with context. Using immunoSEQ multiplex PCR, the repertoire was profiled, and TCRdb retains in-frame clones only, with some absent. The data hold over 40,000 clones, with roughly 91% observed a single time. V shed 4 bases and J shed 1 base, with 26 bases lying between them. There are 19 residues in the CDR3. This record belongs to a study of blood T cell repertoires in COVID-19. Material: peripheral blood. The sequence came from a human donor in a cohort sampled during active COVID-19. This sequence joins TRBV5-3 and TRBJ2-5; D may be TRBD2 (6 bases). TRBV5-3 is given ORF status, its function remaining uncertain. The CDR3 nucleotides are TGTGCCAGAAGCATCAACGCAATCGGGGGTCCCGACTCCCAAGAGACCCAGTACTTC. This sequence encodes CARSINAIGGPDSQETQYF.